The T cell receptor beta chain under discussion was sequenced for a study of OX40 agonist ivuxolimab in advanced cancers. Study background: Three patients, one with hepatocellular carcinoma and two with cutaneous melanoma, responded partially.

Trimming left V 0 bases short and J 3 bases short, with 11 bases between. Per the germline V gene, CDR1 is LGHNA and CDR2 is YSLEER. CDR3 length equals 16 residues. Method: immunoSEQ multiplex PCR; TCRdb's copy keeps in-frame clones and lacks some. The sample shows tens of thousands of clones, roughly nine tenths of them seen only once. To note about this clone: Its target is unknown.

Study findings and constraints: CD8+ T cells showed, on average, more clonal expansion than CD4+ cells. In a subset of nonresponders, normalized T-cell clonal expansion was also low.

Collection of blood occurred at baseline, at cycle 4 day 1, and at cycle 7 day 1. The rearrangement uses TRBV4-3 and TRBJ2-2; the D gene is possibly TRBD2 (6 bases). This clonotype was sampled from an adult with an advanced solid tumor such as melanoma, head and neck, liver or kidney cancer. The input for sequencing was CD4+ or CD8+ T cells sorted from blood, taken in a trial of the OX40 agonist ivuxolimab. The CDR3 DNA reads TGCGCCAGCAGCCAAGATCTCGGGGGTGACACCGGGGAGCTGTTTTTT. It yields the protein CASSQDLGGDTGELFF.